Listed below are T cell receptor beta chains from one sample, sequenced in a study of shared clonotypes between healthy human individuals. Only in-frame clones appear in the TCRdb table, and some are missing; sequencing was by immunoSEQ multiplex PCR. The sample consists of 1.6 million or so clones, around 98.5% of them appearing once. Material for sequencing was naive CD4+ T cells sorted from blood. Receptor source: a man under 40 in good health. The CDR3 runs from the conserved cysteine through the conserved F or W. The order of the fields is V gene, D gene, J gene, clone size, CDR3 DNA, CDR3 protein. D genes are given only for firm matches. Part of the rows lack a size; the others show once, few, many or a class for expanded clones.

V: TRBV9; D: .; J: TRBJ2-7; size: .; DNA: TGTGCCAGCAGCGTAGGGACAGTCTCCTACGAGCAGTACTTC; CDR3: CASSVGTVSYEQYF
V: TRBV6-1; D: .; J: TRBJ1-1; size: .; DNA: TGTGCCGGACCCGGGGCCGGGAGCACTGAAGCTTTCTTT; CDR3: CAGPGAGSTEAFF
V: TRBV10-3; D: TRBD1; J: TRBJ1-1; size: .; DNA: TGTGCCATCAGTGAGGGGACAGGGGGCACTGAAGCTTTCTTT; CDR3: CAISEGTGGTEAFF
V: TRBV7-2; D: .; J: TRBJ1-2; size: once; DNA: TGTGCCAGCAATTTATTGCGGGGGAACTATGGCTACACCTTC; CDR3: CASNLLRGNYGYTF
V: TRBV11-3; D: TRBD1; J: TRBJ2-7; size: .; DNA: TGTGCCAGCAGCTTAGGGACAGGGTCCTACGAGCAGTACTTC; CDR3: CASSLGTGSYEQYF
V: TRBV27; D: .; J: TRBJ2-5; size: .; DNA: TGTGCCAGCAGTTTATCCCTACCGATAGACTCACACCCCAGTGAGACCCAGTACTTC; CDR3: CASSLSLPIDSHPSETQYF
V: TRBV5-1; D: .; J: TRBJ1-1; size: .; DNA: TGCGCCAGCAGCTGGACAGCCAGGACCACTGAAGCTTTCTTT; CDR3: CASSWTARTTEAFF
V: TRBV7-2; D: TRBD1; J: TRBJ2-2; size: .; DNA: TGTGCCAGCAGCGCCGGACAGGGTGGCACCGGGGAGCTGTTTTTT; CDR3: CASSAGQGGTGELFF
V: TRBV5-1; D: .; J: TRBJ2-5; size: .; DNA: TGCGCCAGCAGCATGATTGGCGGAGAAGAGACCCAGTACTTC; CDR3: CASSMIGGEETQYF
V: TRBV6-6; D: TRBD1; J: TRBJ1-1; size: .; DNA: TGTGCCAGCAGTCTACGACAGGGGGCGATGAACACTGAAGCTTTCTTT; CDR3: CASSLRQGAMNTEAFF
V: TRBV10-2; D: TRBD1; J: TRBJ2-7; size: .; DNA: TGCGCCAGCAACGGACAGGGGGAGTTCGAGCAGTACTTC; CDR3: CASNGQGEFEQYF
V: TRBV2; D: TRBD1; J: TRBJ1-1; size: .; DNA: TGTGCCAGCAGCCAGACAGGGTTGGTCACTGAAGCTTTCTTT; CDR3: CASSQTGLVTEAFF
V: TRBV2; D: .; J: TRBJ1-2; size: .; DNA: TGTGCCAGCAGTGCAGGGGTCTCTAACTATGGCTACACCTTC; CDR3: CASSAGVSNYGYTF
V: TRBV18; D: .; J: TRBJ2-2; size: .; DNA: TGTGCCAGCTCACTACTTCATAAGGCCCAGAACACCGGGGAGCTGTTTTTT; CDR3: CASSLLHKAQNTGELFF
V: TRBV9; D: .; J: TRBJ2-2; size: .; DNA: TGTGCCAGCAGCGTTTCTTTTTCCACCGGGGAGCTGTTTTTT; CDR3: CASSVSFSTGELFF
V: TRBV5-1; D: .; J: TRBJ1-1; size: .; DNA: TGCGCCAGCAGCTTGGGAGCAGGGTGGGAAGCTTTCTTT; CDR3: CASSLGAGWEAFF